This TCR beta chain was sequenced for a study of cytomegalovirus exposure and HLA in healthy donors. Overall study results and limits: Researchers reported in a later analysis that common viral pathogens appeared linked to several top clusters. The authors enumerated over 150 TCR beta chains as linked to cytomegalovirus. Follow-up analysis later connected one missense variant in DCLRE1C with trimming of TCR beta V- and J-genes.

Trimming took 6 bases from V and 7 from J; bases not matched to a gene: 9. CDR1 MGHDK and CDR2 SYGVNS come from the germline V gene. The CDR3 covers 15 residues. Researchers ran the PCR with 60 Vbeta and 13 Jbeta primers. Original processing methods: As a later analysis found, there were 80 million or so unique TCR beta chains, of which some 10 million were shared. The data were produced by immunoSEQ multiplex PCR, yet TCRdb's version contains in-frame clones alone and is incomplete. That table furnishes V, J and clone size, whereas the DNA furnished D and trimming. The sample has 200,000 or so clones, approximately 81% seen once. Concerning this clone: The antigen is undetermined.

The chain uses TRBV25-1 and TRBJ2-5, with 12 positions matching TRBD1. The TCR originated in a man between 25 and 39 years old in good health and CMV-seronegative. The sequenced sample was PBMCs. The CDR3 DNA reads TGTGCCAGCAGGGAGGGACAGGGGGCCGGGGTGACCCAGTACTTC. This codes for CASREGQGAGVTQYF.